This TCR beta chain was captured in a study of cytomegalovirus exposure and HLA in healthy donors. Whole-study results and caveats: The productive fraction for most TCR beta V segments was about 87% or about 30% in an earlier analysis. The authors confirmed in vitro that three CMV-associated chains were specific for CMV antigens.

The PCR had 60 Vbeta and 13 Jbeta primers. Sequencing was performed with immunoSEQ multiplex PCR; in TCRdb, only in-frame clones are kept and a portion is missing. In the table there are about 120,000 clones, about 80% of which are singletons. Although they were nominally healthy when sampled, donors likely had unrecorded immune exposures. Concerning this clone: Its antigen is still unknown.

Germline CDR1 is LNHDA and CDR2 is SQIVND (reference sequence). V lost 3 bases and J lost 4, with 15 bases in between. This CDR3 has 15 amino acids. The V call is TRBV19, the J call TRBJ1-1, with D tentatively TRBD1 (6 bases). This receptor was obtained from a woman under 30 in good health and CMV-seronegative. What was sequenced was PBMCs. CDR3 DNA sequence: TGTGCCAGTAGTATGGCTCCCACAGGGTTCACTGAAGCTTTCTTT. Translating gives CASSMAPTGFTEAFF.